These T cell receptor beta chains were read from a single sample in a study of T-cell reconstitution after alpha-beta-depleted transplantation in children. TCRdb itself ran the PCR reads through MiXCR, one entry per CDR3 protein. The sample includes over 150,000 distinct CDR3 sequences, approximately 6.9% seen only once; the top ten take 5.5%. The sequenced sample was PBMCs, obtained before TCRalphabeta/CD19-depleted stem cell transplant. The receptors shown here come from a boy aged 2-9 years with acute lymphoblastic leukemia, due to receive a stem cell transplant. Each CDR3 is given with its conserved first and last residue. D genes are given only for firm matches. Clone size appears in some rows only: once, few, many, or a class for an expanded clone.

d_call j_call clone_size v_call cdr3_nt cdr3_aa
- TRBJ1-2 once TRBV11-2 TGTGCCAGCAGCTTAGGAGCAGGACAGTCCTATGGCTACACCTTC CASSLGAGQSYGYTF
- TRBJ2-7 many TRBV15 TGTGCCACCAGCAGAGAAGAAGTGAGCTCCTACGAGCAGTACTTC CATSREEVSSYEQYF
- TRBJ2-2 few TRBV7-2 TGTGCCAGCAGCCCGAAAACCTTGGGGGGAATTGCCGGGGAGCTGTTTTTT CASSPKTLGGIAGELFF
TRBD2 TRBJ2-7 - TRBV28 TGTGCCAGCAGCCCCCCGACTAGCGGGGGGAGAGCTACTTACTTC CASSPPTSGGRATYF
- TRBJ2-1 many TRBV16 TGTGCCAGCAGCCAATCGGCTGAAAGGCAGTTCTTC CASSQSAERQFF
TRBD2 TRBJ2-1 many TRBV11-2 TGTGCCAGCAGCTTACCTAGCGGGGACAATGAGCAGTTCTTC CASSLPSGDNEQFF
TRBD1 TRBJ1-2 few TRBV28 TGTGCCAGCAGGCAACAGGGGTGGGCCTATGGCTACACCTTC CASRQQGWAYGYTF
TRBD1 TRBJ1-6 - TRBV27 TGTGCCAGCCGGGGCCGGGACAGAAATAATTCACCCCTCCACTTT CASRGRDRNNSPLHF
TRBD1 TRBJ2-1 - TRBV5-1 TGCGCCAGCAGCTCGATCGGGACAGCCTCCTCCTACAATGAGCAGTTCTTC CASSSIGTASSYNEQFF
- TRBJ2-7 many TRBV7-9 TGTGCCAGCACCCTGGAGGTAGAGGGGCGCATAAACGAGCAGTACTTC CASTLEVEGRINEQYF
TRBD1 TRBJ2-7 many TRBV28 TGTGCCAGCAGTTATCCGGGACAGGGCCACGAGCAGTACTTC CASSYPGQGHEQYF
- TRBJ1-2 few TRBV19 TGTGCCAGTAGTGATGGGACCTTTCCTAACTATGGCTACACCTTC CASSDGTFPNYGYTF
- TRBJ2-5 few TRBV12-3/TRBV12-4 TGTGCCAGCAGTTGGGGCGACGAGACCCAGTACTTC CASSWGDETQYF
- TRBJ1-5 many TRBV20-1 TGCAGTGCTAGAGAATGGGGTTTTAGCAATCAGCCCCAGCATTTT CSAREWGFSNQPQHF
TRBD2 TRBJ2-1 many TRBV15 TGTGCCACCAGCAGAGAGAGACTAGCGGGGGGCAATGAGCAGTTCTTC CATSRERLAGGNEQFF
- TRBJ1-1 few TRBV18 TGTGCCAGCTCACCACCTAACGCTGAAGCTTTCTTT CASSPPNAEAFF
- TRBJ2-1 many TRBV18 TGTGCCAGCTCACCATTCAGCAATGAGCAGTTCTTC CASSPFSNEQFF
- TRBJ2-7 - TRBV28 TGTGCCAGCAGTATCCGGTCGTCTAGGCACGAGCAGTACTTC CASSIRSSRHEQYF
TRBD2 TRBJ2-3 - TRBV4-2 TGTGCCAGCAGCGGGGGGGCGGGGCGGGGGGGCCCAGATACGCAGTATTTT CASSGGAGRGGPDTQYF
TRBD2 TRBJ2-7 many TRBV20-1 TGCAGTGCTAGAGATGTCGGGGGGGGATACTACGAGCAGTACTTC CSARDVGGGYYEQYF
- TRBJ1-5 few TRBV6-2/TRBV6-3 TGTGCCAGCAGTTACCCAAGGGTGCAGCCCCAGCATTTT CASSYPRVQPQHF
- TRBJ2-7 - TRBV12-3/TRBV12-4 TGTGCCAGCAGTCCCCAACCGGGCTACGAGCAGTACTTC CASSPQPGYEQYF
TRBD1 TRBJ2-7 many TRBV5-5 TGTGCCAGCAGCTTGGGGGGGACAGGGCGGTCCTACGAGCAGTACTTC CASSLGGTGRSYEQYF
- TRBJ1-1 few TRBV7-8 TGTGCCAGCAGCTTTGGGGGATCTGGGACTGAAGCTTTCTTT CASSFGGSGTEAFF
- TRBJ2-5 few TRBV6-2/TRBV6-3 TGTGCCAGCAGTTACAGTGGGGCCCGGGAGACCCAGTACTTC CASSYSGARETQYF
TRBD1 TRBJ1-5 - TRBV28 TGTGCCAGCAGTCCACAGACCGGGACAGGGGGAGGGCAGCCCCAGCATTTT CASSPQTGTGGGQPQHF
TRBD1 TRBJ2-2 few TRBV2 TGTGCCAGCGCCGGGACAGTTAACACCGGGGAGCTGTTTTTT CASAGTVNTGELFF
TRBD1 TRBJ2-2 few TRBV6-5 TGTGCCAGCACCCTTGGCAGGGGGCGAACCGGGGAGCTGTTTTTT CASTLGRGRTGELFF
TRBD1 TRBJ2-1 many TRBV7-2 TGTGCCAGCAGCCTGGGACAGGGTGTGGTAAATGAGCAGTTCTTC CASSLGQGVVNEQFF
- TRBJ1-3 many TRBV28 TGTGCCAGCAGTCTAGACAGCTCTGGAAACACCATATATTTT CASSLDSSGNTIYF
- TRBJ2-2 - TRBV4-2 TGTGCCAGCGGCCTCGGGTTTCCCGGGGAGCTGTTTTTT CASGLGFPGELFF
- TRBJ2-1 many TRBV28 TGTGCCAGCACGGAGCCCCGTGGGAATGAGCAGTTCTTC CASTEPRGNEQFF
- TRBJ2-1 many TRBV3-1 TGTGCCAGCAGCCCTGGGCTAGCCACCTACAATGAGCAGTTCTTC CASSPGLATYNEQFF
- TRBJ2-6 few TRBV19 TGTGCCAGTAGCGGGGCCCTCTCTGGGGCCAACGTCCTGACTTTC CASSGALSGANVLTF
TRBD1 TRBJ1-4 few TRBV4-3 TGCGCCAGCAGCCAAGACAAGACAGGGGGTGAAAAACTGTTTTTT CASSQDKTGGEKLFF
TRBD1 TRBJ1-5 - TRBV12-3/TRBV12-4 TGTGCCAGCAGTTCCAAGGGACAGCGCCGGCAGCCCCAGCATTTT CASSSKGQRRQPQHF
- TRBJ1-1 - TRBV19 TGTGCCAGTAGAAACTCCGGGACCCGCATGAACACTGAAGCTTTCTTT CASRNSGTRMNTEAFF
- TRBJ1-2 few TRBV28 TGTGCCAGCAGTCGTCCGGGAAGGGATAGAGGCTACACCTTC CASSRPGRDRGYTF
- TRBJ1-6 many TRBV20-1 TGCAGTGCTAGAGGGGGCAGGTTCTCCTATAATTCACCCCTCCACTTT CSARGGRFSYNSPLHF
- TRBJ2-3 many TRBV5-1 TGCGCCAGCAGCTCTACTAGCACAGATACGCAGTATTTT CASSSTSTDTQYF
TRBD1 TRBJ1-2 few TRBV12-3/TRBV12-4 TGTGCCAGCACCACAGGGACAGACTATGGCTACACCTTC CASTTGTDYGYTF
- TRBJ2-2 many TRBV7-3 TGTGCCAGCAGCTACCTCAGGTCCGGGGAGCTGTTTTTT CASSYLRSGELFF
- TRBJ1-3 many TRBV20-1 TGCAGTGCTAGTAAAGGGGCTGGAAACACCATATATTTT CSASKGAGNTIYF
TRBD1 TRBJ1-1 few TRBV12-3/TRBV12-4 TGTGCCAGCAGTCCCGGACAGGCGGCTTTCTTT CASSPGQAAFF
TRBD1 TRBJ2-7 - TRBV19 TGTGCCAGTAGTTCGCACAGGGGCGGCGAGCAGTACTTC CASSSHRGGEQYF
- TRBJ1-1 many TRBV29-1 TGCAGCGTTGAAGATCTTCAGGGCCCGTCGAACACTGAAGCTTTCTTT CSVEDLQGPSNTEAFF
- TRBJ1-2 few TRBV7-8 TGTGCCAGCAGCTTAGTCACCCAGGATGGCTACACCTTC CASSLVTQDGYTF
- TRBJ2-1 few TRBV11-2 TGTGCCAGCAGCAGGCGGGGCTACAATGAGCAGTTCTTC CASSRRGYNEQFF
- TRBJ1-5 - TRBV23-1 TGCGCCAGCAGCCAACACAGGGAGGATCAGCCCCAGCATTTT CASSQHREDQPQHF
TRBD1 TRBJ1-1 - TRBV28 TGTGCCAGCAGATACCCTACAGGGGTTGGCACTGAAGCTTTCTTT CASRYPTGVGTEAFF